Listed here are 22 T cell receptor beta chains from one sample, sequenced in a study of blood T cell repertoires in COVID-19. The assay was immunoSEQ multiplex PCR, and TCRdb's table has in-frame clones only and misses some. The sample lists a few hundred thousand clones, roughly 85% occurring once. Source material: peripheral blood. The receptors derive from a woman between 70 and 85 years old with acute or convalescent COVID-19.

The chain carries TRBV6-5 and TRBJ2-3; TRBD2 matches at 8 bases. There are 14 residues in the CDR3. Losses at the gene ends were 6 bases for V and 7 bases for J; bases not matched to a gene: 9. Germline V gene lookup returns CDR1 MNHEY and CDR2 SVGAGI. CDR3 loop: CASRPGTSIYTQYF. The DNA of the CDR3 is TGTGCCAGCAGACCCGGGACTAGTATATATACGCAGTATTTT.

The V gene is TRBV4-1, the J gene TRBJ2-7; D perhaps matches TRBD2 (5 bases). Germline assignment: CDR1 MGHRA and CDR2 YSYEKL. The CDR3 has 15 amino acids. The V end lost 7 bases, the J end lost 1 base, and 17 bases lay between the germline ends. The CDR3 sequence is CASTEFGGDSYEQYF. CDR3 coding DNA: TGCGCCAGCACCGAATTTGGAGGAGATTCCTACGAGCAGTACTTC.

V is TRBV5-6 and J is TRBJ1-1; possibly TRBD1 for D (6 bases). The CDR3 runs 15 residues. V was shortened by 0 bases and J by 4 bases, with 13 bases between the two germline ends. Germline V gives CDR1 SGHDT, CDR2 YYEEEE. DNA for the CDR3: TGTGCCAGCAGCTTGGTGGACAGTATTCGCACTGAAGCTTTCTTT. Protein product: CASSLVDSIRTEAFF.

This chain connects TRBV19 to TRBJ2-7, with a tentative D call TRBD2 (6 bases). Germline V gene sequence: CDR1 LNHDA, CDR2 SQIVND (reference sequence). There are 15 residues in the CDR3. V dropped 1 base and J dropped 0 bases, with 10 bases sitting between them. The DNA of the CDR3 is TGTGCCAGTAGTATAGTCGGAGGGAACTCCTACGAGCAGTACTTC. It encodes CASSIVGGNSYEQYF.

The DNA for the CDR3 is TGTGCCAGCAGCGTAAATGAGGGGGCTCGAGAGACCCAGTACTTC. Protein: CASSVNEGARETQYF. The rearrangement joins TRBV9 to TRBJ2-5; TRBD1 matches at 7 bases. The CDR3 is made up of 15 amino acids. In germline, CDR1 is SGDLS, CDR2 YYNGEE. V gave up 1 base and J gave up 4 bases; unmatched junction bases: 7. Together with reference TRBV9 and TRBJ2-5, the CDR3 gives the full variable domain: DSGVTQTPKHLITATGQRVTLRCSPRSGDLSVYWYQQSLDQGLQFLIQYYNGEERAKGNILERFSAQQFPDLHSELNLSSLELGDSALYFCASSVNEGARETQYFGPGTRLLVL.

CDR3 in DNA: TGTGCCAGCAGCTCCCCCCTTATGAAGACAGCAATTAACACCGGGGAGCTGTTTTTT. It encodes CASSSPLMKTAINTGELFF. The J gene is TRBJ2-2, the V gene TRBV7-9, with D possibly matching TRBD1 (5 bases). V lost 4 bases and J lost 2, with 23 bases in between. CDR3 size: 19 residues. Germline V CDR1 and CDR2: SEHNR, FQNEAQ (reference sequence).

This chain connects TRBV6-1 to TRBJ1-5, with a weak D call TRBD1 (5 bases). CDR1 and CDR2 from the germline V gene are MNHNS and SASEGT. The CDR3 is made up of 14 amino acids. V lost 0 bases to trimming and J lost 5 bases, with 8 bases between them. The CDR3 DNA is TGTGCCAGCAGTGAAGCCAGGGTTGATCAGCCCCAGCATTTT. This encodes CASSEARVDQPQHF.

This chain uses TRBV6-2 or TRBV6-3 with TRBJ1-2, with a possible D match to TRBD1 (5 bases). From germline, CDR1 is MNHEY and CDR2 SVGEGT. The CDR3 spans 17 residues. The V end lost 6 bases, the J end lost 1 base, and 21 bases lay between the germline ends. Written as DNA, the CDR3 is TGTGCCAGCAGCCCTGGGGCGGAAGGGGCTGGTAACTATGGCTACACCTTC. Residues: CASSPGAEGAGNYGYTF.

The CDR3 nucleotides read TGTGCCAGCAGCCAATCGTGGGGGGACTATGGCTACACCTTC. Its translation is CASSQSWGDYGYTF. The chain recombines TRBV3-1 (or the pseudogene TRBV3-2) with TRBJ1-2, with D perhaps TRBD1 (5 bases). Germline V gene sequence: CDR1 LGHDT, CDR2 YNNKEL (reference sequence). V was trimmed by 2 bases and J by 3 bases, leaving 10 bases between them. This CDR3 region has 14 residues.

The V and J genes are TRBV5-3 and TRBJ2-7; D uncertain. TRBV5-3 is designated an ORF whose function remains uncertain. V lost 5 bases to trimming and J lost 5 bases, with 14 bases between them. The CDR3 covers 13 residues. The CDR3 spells CARSSIHNHEQYF. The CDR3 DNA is TGTGCCAGAAGTTCCATCCACAATCACGAGCAGTACTTC.

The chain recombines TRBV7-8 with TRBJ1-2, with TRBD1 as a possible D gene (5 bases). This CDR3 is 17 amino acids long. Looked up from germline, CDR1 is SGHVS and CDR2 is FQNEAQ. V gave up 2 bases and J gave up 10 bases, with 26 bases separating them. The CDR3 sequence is CASSLLSPGGDPLIYTF. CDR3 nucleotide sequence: TGTGCCAGCAGCTTATTATCCCCCGGCGGGGACCCTCTGATCTACACCTTC.

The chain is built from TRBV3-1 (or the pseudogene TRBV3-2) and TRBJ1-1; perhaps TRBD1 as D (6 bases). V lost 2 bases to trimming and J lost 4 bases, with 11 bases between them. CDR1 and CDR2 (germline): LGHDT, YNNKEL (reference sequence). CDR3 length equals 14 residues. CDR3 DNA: TGTGCCAGCAGCCAAACAGGGTCGGGCACTGAAGCTTTCTTT. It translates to CASSQTGSGTEAFF.

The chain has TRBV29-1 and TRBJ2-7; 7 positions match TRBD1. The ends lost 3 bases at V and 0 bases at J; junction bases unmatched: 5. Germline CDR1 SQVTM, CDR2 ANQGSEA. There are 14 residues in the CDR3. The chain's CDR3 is CSVDPTGSSYEQYF. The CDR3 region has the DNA TGCAGCGTTGACCCGACAGGGAGCTCCTACGAGCAGTACTTC.

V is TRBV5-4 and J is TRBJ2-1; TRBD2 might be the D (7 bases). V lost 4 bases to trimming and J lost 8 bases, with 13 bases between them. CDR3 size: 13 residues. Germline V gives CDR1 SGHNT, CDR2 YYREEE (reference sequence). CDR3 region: CASSQQGGDEQFF. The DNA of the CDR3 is TGTGCCAGCAGCCAACAGGGAGGGGATGAGCAGTTCTTC.

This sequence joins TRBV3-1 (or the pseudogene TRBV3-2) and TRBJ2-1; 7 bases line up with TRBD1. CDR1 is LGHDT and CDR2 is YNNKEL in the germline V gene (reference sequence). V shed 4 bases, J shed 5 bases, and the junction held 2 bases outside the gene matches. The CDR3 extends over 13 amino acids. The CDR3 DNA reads TGTGCCAGCAGCCGGGACAGAAACAATGAGCAGTTCTTC. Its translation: CASSRDRNNEQFF.

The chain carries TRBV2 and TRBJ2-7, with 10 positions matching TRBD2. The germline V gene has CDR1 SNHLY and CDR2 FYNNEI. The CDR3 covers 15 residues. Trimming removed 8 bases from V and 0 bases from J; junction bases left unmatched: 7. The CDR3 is CASGPSGGSSYEQYF. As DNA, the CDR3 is TGTGCCAGCGGGCCTAGCGGGGGCAGCTCCTACGAGCAGTACTTC.

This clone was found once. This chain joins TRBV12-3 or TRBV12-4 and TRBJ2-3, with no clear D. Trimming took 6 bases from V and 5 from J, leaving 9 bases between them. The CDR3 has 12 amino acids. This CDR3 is CASSSRVDTQYF. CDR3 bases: TGTGCCAGCAGCTCACGCGTAGATACGCAGTATTTT.

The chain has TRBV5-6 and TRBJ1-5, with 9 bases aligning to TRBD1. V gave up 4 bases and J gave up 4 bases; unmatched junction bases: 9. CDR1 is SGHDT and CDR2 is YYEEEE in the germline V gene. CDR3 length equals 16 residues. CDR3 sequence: CASSLFGTGQNQPQHF. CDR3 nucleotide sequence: TGTGCCAGCAGCCTATTTGGGACAGGGCAAAATCAGCCCCAGCATTTT. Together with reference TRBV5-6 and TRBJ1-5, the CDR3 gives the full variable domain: DAGVTQSPTHLIKTRGQQVTLRCSPKSGHDTVSWYQQALGQGPQFIFQYYEEEERQRGNFPDRFSGHQFPNYSSELNVNALLLGDSALYLCASSLFGTGQNQPQHFGDGTRLSIL.

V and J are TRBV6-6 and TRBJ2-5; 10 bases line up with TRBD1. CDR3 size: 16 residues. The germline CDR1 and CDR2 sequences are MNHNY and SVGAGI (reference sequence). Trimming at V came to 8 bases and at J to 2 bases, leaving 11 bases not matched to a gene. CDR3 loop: CASRRQPGQGQETQYF. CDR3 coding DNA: TGTGCCAGCCGGAGACAACCGGGACAGGGGCAAGAGACCCAGTACTTC.

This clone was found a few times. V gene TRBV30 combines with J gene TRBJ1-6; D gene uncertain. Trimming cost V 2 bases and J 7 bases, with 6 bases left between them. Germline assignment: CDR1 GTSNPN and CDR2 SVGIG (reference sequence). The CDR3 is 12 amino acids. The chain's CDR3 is CAWSPGNSPLHF. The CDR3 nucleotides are TGTGCCTGGAGTCCCGGGAATTCACCCCTCCACTTT.

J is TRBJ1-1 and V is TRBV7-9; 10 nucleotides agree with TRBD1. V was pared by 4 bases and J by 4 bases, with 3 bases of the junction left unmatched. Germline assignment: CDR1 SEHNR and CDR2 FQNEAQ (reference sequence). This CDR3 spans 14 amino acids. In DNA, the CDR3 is TGTGCCAGCAGCTGGGGGACAGGGGCCACTGAAGCTTTCTTT. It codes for CASSWGTGATEAFF.

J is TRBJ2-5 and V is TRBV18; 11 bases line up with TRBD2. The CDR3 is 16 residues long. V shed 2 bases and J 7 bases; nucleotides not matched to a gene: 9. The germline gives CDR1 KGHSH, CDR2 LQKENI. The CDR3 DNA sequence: TGTGCCAGCTCACCAGGTGGGACTAGCGGTGTCGGGACCCAGTACTTC. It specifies CASSPGGTSGVGTQYF.